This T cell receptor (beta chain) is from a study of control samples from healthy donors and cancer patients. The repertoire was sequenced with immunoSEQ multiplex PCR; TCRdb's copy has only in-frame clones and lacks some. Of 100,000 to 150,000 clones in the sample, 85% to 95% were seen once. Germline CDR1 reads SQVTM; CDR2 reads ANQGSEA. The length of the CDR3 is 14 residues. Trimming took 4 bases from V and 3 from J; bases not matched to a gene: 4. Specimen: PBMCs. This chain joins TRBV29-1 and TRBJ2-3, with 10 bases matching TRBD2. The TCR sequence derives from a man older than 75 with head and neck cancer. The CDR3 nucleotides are TGCAGCGTTGGGGTAGCGGGGGGTACAGATACGCAGTATTTT. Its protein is CSVGVAGGTDTQYF.